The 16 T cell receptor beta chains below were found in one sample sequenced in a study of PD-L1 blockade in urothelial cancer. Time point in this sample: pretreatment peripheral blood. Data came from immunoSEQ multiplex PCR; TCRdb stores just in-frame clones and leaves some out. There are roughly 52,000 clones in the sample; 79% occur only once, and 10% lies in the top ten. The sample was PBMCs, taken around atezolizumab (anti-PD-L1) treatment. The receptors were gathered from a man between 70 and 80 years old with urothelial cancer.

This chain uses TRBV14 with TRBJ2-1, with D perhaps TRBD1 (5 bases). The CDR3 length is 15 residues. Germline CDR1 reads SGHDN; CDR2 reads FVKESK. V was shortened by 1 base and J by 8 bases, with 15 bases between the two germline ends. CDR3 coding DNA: TGTGCCAGCAGCCAAGGGGCAGGGATGGTCGATGAGCAGTTCTTC. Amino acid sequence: CASSQGAGMVDEQFF. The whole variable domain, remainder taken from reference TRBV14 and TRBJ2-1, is EAGVTQFPSHSVIEKGQTVTLRCDPISGHDNLYWYRRVMGKEIKFLLHFVKESKQDESGMPNNRFLAERTGGTYSTLKVQPAELEDSGVYFCASSQGAGMVDEQFFGPGTRLTVL.

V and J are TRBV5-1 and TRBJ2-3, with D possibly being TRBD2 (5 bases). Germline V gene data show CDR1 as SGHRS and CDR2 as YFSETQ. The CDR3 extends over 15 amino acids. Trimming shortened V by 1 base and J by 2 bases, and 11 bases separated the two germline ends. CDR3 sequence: CASSLLGEPTDTQYF. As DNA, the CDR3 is TGCGCCAGCAGCTTGCTCGGGGAGCCCACAGATACGCAGTATTTT. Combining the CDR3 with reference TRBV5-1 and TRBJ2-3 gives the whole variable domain KAGVTQTPRYLIKTRGQQVTLSCSPISGHRSVSWYQQTPGQGLQFLFEYFSETQRNKGNFPGRFSGRQFSNSRSEMNVSTLELGDSALYLCASSLLGEPTDTQYFGPGTRLTVL.

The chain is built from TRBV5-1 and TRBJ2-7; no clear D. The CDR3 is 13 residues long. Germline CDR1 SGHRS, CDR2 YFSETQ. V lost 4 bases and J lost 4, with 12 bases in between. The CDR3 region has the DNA TGCGCCAGCAGCAGCGATGCTTTATACGAGCAGTACTTC. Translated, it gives CASSSDALYEQYF.

The CDR3 sequence: CASSVGLEGEQFF. Here the CDR3 DNA reads TGTGCCAGCAGCGTGGGACTAGAGGGTGAGCAGTTCTTC. This chain links TRBV7-8 with TRBJ2-1, with 8 bases that match TRBD2. Germline lookup yields CDR1 SGHVS and CDR2 FQNEAQ. This CDR3 comprises 13 residues. Unmatched junction bases numbered 6, after V lost 5 bases and J lost 9 bases.

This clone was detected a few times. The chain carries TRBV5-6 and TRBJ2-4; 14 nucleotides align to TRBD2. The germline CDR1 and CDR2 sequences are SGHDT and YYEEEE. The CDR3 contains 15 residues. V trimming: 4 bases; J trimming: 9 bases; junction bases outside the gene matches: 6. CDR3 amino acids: CASSGTSGRGGIQYF. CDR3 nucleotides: TGTGCCAGCAGCGGGACTAGCGGGAGAGGGGGCATTCAGTACTTC.

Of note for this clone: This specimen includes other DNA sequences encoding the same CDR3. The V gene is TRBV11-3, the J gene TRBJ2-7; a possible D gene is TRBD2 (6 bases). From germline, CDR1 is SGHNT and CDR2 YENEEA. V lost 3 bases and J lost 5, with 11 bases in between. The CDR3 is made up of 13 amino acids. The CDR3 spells CASSFSGSHEQYF. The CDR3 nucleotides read TGTGCCAGCAGCTTTTCCGGGAGCCACGAGCAGTACTTC.

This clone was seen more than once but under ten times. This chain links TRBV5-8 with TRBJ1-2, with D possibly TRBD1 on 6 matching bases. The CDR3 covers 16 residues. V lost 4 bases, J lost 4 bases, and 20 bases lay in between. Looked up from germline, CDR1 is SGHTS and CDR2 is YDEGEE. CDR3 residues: CASSKYGDRSTYGYTF. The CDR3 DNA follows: TGTGCCAGCAGCAAATACGGTGACAGGTCTACCTATGGCTACACCTTC. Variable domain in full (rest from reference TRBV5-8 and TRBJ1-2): EAGVTQSPTHLIKTRGQQATLRCSPISGHTSVYWYQQALGLGLQFLLWYDEGEERNRGNFPPRFSGRQFPNYSSELNVNALELEDSALYLCASSKYGDRSTYGYTFGSGTRLTVV.

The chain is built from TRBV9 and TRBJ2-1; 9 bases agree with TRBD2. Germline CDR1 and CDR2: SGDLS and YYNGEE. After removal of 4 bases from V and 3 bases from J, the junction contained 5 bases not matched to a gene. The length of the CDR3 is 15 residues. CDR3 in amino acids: CASSPGLAHYNEQFF. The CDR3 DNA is TGTGCCAGCAGCCCGGGACTAGCCCACTACAATGAGCAGTTCTTC.

The CDR3 loop is CASSVGTSANTGELFF. CDR3 bases: TGTGCCAGCAGCGTAGGGACTAGCGCGAACACCGGGGAGCTGTTTTTT. The V gene is TRBV9, the J gene TRBJ2-2, with 9 positions matching TRBD2. CDR1 SGDLS and CDR2 YYNGEE come from the germline V gene. J gave up 0 bases and V 0 bases, and 0 bases lay outside the gene matches. This CDR3 is built from 16 residues.

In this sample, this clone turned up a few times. The CDR3 sequence is CASSLWRGLDEQYF. CDR3 coding DNA: TGTGCCAGCAGTTTATGGCGGGGTCTGGACGAGCAGTACTTC. The rearrangement links TRBV28 to TRBJ2-7; D is perhaps TRBD2 (6 bases). CDR1 is MDHEN and CDR2 is SYDVKM in the germline V gene. Trimming took 0 bases from V and 5 from J, leaving 11 bases between them. This CDR3 contains 14 residues.

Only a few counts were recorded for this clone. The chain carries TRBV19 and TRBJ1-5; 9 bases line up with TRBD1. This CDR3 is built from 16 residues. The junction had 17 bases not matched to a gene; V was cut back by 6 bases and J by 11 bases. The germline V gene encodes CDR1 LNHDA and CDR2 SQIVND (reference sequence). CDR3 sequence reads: CASSMGQGAAEGTQHF. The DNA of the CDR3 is TGTGCCAGTAGCATGGGACAGGGAGCCGCGGAGGGGACCCAGCATTTT.

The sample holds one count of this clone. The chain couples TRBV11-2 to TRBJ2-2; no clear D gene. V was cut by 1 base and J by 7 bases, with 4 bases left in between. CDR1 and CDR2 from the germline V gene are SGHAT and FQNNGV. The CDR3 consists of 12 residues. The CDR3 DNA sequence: TGTGCCAGCAGCTTAGCAGTCGGGGAGCTGTTTTTT. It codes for CASSLAVGELFF.

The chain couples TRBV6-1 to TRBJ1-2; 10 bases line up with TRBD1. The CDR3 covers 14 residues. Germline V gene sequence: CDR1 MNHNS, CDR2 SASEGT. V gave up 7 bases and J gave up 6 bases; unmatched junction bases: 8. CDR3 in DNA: TGTGCCAGCACCAGGGACAGGGGACAGGATGGCTACACCTTC. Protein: CASTRDRGQDGYTF.

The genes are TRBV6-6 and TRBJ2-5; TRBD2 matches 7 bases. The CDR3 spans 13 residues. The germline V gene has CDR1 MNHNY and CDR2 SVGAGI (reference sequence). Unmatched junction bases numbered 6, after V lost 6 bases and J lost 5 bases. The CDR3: CASSIPGGETQYF. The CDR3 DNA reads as TGTGCCAGCAGCATCCCCGGGGGGGAGACCCAGTACTTC.

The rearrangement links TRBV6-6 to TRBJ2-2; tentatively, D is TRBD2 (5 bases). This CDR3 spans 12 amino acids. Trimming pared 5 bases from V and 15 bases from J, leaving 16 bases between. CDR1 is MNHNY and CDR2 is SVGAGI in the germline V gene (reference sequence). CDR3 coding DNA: TGTGCCAGCAGTCTGACCGGGGTAGGATTGTTTTTT. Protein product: CASSLTGVGLFF.

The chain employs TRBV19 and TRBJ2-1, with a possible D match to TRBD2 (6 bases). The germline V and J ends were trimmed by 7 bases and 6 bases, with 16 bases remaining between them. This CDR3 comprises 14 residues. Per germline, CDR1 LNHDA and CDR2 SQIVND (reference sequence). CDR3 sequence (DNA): TGTGCCAGTAACCCCCGACTAGATGGCAATGAGCAGTTCTTC. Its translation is CASNPRLDGNEQFF. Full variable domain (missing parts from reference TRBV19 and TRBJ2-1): DGGITQSPKYLFRKEGQNVTLSCEQNLNHDAMYWYRQDPGQGLRLIYYSQIVNDFQKGDIAEGYSVSREKKESFPLTVTSAQKNPTAFYLCASNPRLDGNEQFFGPGTRLTVL.